These T cell receptor beta chains were read from a single sample in a study of metastatic and nonmetastatic thyroid tumors. TCRdb recomputed clones from the PCR reads via MiXCR. The table lists approximately 58,000 clones, roughly 20% of them singletons. The sample was blood. These TCRs come from a female donor with papillary thyroid cancer or a benign thyroid nodule (not recorded which). Some clones in this sample may be carry-over from other donors' samples. CDR3s include the opening cysteine and the closing phenylalanine or tryptophan. The D gene is left open where the match is weak. Not all rows give a size; the values are once, few, many and, for expanded clones, a class.

abundance	v_gene	d_gene	j_gene	CDR3aa	CDR3nt
NA	TRBV3-1	NA	TRBJ1-1	CASSQEGTMNTEAFF	TGTGCCAGCAGCCAAGAAGGGACCATGAACACTGAAGCTTTCTTT
NA	TRBV11-2	NA	TRBJ2-1	CASSLVGVGRNEQFF	TGTGCCAGCAGCTTGGTAGGGGTGGGGAGGAATGAGCAGTTCTTC
many	TRBV5-1	NA	TRBJ1-3	CASSLEPVGVGSSGNTIYF	TGCGCCAGCAGCTTGGAACCCGTGGGGGTAGGATCGTCTGGAAACACCATATATTTT
medium-sized	TRBV11-2	NA	TRBJ2-1	CASSLEEGGNEQFF	TGTGCCAGCAGCTTAGAGGAGGGGGGGAATGAGCAGTTCTTC
many	TRBV27	TRBD1	TRBJ2-5	CASSTPGTGTETQYF	TGTGCCAGCAGTACTCCCGGGACAGGGACAGAGACCCAGTACTTC
many	TRBV11-2	TRBD2	TRBJ2-5	CASSSISGTSVGETQYF	TGTGCCAGCAGCTCGATTTCCGGGACTAGCGTAGGAGAGACCCAGTACTTC
many	TRBV19	TRBD1	TRBJ1-1	CASSGDRPMNTEAFF	TGTGCCAGTAGTGGGGACAGGCCTATGAACACTGAAGCTTTCTTT
many	TRBV18	NA	TRBJ1-5	CASSQGRDQPQHF	TGTGCCAGCTCACAGGGTAGGGATCAGCCCCAGCATTTT
NA	TRBV28	TRBD2	TRBJ2-1	CASGYPTIGRHEQFF	TGTGCCAGCGGTTACCCCACAATCGGGAGGCATGAGCAGTTCTTC
NA	TRBV6-1	NA	TRBJ1-2	CASSGWTEYGYTF	TGTGCCAGCAGTGGCTGGACTGAATATGGCTACACCTTC
many	TRBV30	NA	TRBJ1-3	CAWSRDGYSGNTIYF	TGTGCCTGGAGCCGGGACGGGTACTCTGGAAACACCATATATTTT
many	TRBV6-4	NA	TRBJ1-1	CASSRAVGTEAFF	TGTGCCAGCAGTAGGGCCGTGGGGACTGAAGCTTTCTTT
many	TRBV7-9	NA	TRBJ2-2	CASSQDGYTGELFF	TGTGCCAGCAGCCAAGACGGGTACACCGGGGAGCTGTTTTTT
NA	TRBV11-2	TRBD1	TRBJ2-7	CASSLGTGAYEQYF	TGTGCCAGCAGCTTAGGGACAGGGGCATACGAGCAGTACTTC
many	TRBV11-2	NA	TRBJ2-5	CASSLRLGGKETQYF	TGTGCCAGCAGCTTAAGGCTCGGCGGTAAAGAGACCCAGTACTTC
medium-sized	TRBV20-1	NA	TRBJ1-6	CSAREGRDNSPLHF	TGCAGTGCTAGAGAGGGACGGGATAATTCACCCCTCCACTTT
few	TRBV28	NA	TRBJ2-7	CSSRLDGGNQQYF	TGTTCCAGCAGACTTGACGGGGGTAACCAGCAGTACTTC
NA	TRBV20-1	TRBD1	TRBJ1-5	CSSRDPGQGNQPQHF	TGCAGTTCTAGGGATCCCGGACAGGGGAATCAGCCCCAGCATTTT
many	TRBV2	NA	TRBJ1-1	CASSDEGDTEAFF	TGTGCCAGCAGTGATGAGGGAGACACTGAAGCTTTCTTT
NA	TRBV20-1	NA	TRBJ1-1	CSARGGAHTEAFF	TGCAGTGCTAGAGGAGGGGCGCACACTGAAGCTTTCTTT
NA	TRBV6-4	NA	TRBJ2-2	CASRSESNTWERFF	TGTGCCAGCAGATCGGAATCGAACACCTGGGAGCGGTTTTTT
NA	TRBV27	NA	TRBJ2-7	CASSLVRGAYEQYF	TGTGCCAGCAGTCTCGTGAGGGGCGCTTACGAGCAGTACTTC
NA	TRBV5-1	NA	TRBJ2-1	CASGLDAPSYNEQSF	TGCGCCAGCGGACTGGACGCTCCCAGCTACAATGAGCAGTCCTTC
many	TRBV28	NA	TRBJ1-6	CASSLDTTVNSPLHF	TGTGCCAGCAGTTTAGACACGACAGTTAATTCACCCCTCCACTTT
NA	TRBV30	NA	TRBJ2-7	CACQDPGDWQYF	TGTGCCTGCCAGGACCCTGGGGACTGGCAGTACTTC
NA	TRBV28	TRBD1	TRBJ2-2	CASSLERGRARDTGELFF	TGTGCCAGCAGTTTAGAAAGGGGGCGGGCTCGGGACACCGGTGAGCTGTTTTTT
many	TRBV6-1	NA	TRBJ2-1	CASSEVYNEQFF	TGTGCCAGCAGTGAGGTCTACAATGAGCAGTTCTTC
many	TRBV5-1	TRBD1	TRBJ2-3	CATGWTGSTDTQYF	TGCGCCACCGGATGGACAGGGAGCACAGATACGCAGTATTTT
many	TRBV6-1	TRBD2	TRBJ2-1	CASKGTTNEQFF	TGTGCCAGCAAAGGGACTACCAATGAGCAGTTCTTC
NA	TRBV5-1	NA	TRBJ2-2	CASIEGETWRAHTGELFF	TGCGCCAGCATCGAAGGAGAGACATGGAGGGCTCACACCGGGGAGCTGTTTTTT
few	TRBV28	TRBD2	TRBJ2-7	CASSLSLAGGGEQYF	TGTGCCAGCAGCTTGAGCTTAGCGGGAGGAGGGGAGCAGTACTTC
many	TRBV18	NA	TRBJ2-1	CASSPPANPYNEQFF	TGTGCCAGCTCACCACCGGCAAACCCCTACAATGAGCAGTTCTTC